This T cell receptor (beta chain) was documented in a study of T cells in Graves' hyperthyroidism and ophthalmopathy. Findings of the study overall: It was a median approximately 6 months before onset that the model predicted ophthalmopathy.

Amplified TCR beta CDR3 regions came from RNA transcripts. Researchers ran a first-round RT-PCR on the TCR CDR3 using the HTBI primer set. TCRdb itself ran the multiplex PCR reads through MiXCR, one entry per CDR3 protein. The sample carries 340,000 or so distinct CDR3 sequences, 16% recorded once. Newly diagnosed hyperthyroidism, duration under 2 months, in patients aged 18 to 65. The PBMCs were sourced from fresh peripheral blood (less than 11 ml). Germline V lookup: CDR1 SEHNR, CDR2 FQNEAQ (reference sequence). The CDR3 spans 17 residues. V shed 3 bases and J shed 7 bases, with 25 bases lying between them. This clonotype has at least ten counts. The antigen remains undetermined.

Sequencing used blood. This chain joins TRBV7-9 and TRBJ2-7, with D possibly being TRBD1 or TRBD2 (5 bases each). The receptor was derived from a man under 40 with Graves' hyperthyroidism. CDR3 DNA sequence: TGTGCCAGCAGCTTCTATCGGGGCTCGCAGTCACCAAGGGAGCAGTACTTC. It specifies CASSFYRGSQSPREQYF.